This passage covers 2 T cell receptor beta chains from one sample sequenced in a study of CD4 and CD8 cells across lung adenocarcinoma regions. MiXCR, run by TCRdb on the PCR reads, gives a single entry per CDR3 protein. The sample carries approximately 25,000 distinct CDR3 sequences, more than 45% recorded once. Sequenced: CD8+ T cells from the center of a lung tumor. These receptors were taken from a male donor with lung adenocarcinoma. The CD4 and CD8 labels of this study may be unreliable.

Concerning this clonotype itself: Mismatch with germline at one junction end may stem from a read error. CDR3 nucleotides: TGCGCGGGCAGCAGGGGCCATGACAAAGACATCCAGTACTTC. Amino acid sequence: CAGSRGHDKDIQYF. The V and J genes are TRBV10-2 and TRBJ2-4; TRBD1 might be the D (6 bases). This CDR3 region has 14 residues. Looked up from germline, CDR1 is WSHSY and CDR2 is SAAADI.

The chain links TRBV7-8 to TRBJ2-1, with D unclear. Between the trimmed V and J ends, which lost 5 bases and 2 bases, there was a span of 16 bases. From germline, CDR1 is SGHVS and CDR2 FQNEAQ. The CDR3 runs 16 residues. CDR3 sequence: CASSPHFGRTYNEQFF. The CDR3 DNA follows: TGTGCCAGCAGCCCCCATTTCGGTCGAACCTACAATGAGCAGTTCTTC. The entire variable domain, with the rest obtained from reference TRBV7-8 and TRBJ2-1, is as follows: GAGVSQSPRYKVAKRGQDVALRCDPISGHVSLFWYQQALGQGPEFLTYFQNEAQLDKSGLPSDRFFAERPEGSVSTLKIQRTQQEDSAVYLCASSPHFGRTYNEQFFGPGTRLTVL.